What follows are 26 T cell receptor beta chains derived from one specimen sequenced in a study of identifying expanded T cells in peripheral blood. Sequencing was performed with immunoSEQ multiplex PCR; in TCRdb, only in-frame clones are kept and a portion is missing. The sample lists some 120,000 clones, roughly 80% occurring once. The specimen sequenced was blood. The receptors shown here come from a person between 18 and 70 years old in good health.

CDR3: CAWSGGGPGGTEAFF. The CDR3 DNA sequence: TGTGCCTGGAGTGGAGGGGGACCGGGCGGGACTGAAGCTTTCTTT. The J gene is TRBJ1-1, the V gene TRBV30, with D perhaps TRBD1 (6 bases). This CDR3 has 15 residues. V lost 1 base to trimming and J lost 5 bases, with 17 bases between them. Looked up from germline, CDR1 is GTSNPN and CDR2 is SVGIG (reference sequence).

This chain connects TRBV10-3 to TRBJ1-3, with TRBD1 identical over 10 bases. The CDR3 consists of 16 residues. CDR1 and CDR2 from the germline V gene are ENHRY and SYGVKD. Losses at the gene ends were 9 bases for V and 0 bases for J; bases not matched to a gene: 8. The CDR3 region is CAIDSGQGNSGNTIYF. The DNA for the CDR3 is TGTGCCATTGACTCGGGACAGGGGAACTCTGGAAACACCATATATTTT.

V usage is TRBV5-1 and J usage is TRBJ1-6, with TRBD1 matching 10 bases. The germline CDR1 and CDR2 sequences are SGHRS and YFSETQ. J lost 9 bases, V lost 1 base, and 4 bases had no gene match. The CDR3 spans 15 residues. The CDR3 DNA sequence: TGCGCCAGCAGCTTGCGAGGACAGGGGGGTTCACCCCTCCACTTT. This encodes CASSLRGQGGSPLHF. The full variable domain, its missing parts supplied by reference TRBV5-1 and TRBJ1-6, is KAGVTQTPRYLIKTRGQQVTLSCSPISGHRSVSWYQQTPGQGLQFLFEYFSETQRNKGNFPGRFSGRQFSNSRSEMNVSTLELGDSALYLCASSLRGQGGSPLHFGNGTRLTVT.

CDR3 DNA sequence: TGCGCCAGCAGCTCTGGACTAGCGGGGGGGCGGAGCTCCTACAATGAGCAGTTCTTC. Translation gives CASSSGLAGGRSSYNEQFF. The chain joins TRBV5-1 to TRBJ2-1; 15 bases fit TRBD2. CDR3 length equals 19 residues. From germline, CDR1 is SGHRS and CDR2 YFSETQ. Trimming at V came to 3 bases and at J to 0 bases, leaving 7 bases not matched to a gene.

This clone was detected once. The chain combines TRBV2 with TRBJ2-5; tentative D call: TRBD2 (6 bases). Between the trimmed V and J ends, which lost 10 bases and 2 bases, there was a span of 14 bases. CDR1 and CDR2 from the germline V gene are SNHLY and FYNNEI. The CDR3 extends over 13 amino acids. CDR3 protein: CANTSGRQETQYF. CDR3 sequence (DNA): TGTGCCAATACCTCCGGGAGACAAGAGACCCAGTACTTC.

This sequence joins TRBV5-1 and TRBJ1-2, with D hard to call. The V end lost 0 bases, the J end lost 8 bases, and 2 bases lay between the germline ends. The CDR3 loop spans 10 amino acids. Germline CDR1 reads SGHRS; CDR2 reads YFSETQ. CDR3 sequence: CASSLEGYTF. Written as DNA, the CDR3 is TGCGCCAGCAGCTTGGAAGGCTACACCTTC.

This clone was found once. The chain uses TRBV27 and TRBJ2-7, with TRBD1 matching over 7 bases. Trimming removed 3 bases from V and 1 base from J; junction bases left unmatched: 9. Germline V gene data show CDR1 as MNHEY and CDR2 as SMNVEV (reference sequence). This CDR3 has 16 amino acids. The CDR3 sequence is CASSFSIRDRSYEQYF. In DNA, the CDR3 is TGTGCCAGCAGTTTCTCAATCCGGGACAGATCCTACGAGCAGTACTTC.

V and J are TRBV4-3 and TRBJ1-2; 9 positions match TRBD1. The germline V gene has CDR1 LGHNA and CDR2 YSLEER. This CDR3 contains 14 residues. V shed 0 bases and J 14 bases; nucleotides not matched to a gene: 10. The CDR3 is CASSQDTSGTGKTF. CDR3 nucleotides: TGCGCCAGCAGCCAAGACACTTCCGGGACAGGGAAGACCTTC.

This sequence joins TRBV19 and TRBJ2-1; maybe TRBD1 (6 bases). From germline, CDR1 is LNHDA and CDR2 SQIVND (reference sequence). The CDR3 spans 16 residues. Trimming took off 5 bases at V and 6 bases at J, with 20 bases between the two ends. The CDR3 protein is CASSPSWRRGINEQFF. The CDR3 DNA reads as TGTGCCAGTAGTCCTAGTTGGCGCAGGGGAATCAATGAGCAGTTCTTC.

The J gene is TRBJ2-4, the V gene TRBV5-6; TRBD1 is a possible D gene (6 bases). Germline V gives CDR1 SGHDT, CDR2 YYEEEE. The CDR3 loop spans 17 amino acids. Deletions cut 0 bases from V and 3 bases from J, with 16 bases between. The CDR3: CASSLDREIRLKNIQYF. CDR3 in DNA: TGTGCCAGCAGCTTGGACAGGGAAATACGCCTCAAAAACATTCAGTACTTC.

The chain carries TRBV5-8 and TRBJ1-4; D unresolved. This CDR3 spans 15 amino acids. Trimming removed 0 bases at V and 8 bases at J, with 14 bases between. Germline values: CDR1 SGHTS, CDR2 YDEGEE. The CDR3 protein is CASSLESLTSEKLFF. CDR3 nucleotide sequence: TGTGCCAGCAGCTTGGAGTCCCTGACCTCGGAAAAACTGTTTTTT.

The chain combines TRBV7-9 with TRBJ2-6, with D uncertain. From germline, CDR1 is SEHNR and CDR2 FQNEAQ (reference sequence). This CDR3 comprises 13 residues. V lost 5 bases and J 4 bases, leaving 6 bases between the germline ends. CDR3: CASSALGANVLTF. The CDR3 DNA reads TGTGCCAGCAGCGCACTGGGGGCCAACGTCCTGACTTTC.

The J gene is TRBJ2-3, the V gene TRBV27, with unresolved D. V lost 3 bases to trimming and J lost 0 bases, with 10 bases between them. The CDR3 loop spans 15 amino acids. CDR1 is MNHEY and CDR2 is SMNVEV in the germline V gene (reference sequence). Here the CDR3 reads CASSFTEYSTDTQYF. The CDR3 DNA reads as TGTGCCAGCAGTTTTACAGAGTATAGCACAGATACGCAGTATTTT.

The CDR3 DNA is TGCAGCGCACGGGGAGGGAGCCTGGACACCATATATTTT. Its protein is CSARGGSLDTIYF. The rearrangement joins TRBV29-1 to TRBJ1-3, with no clear D. The CDR3 has 13 residues. Between the trimmed V and J ends, which lost 7 bases and 8 bases, there was a span of 18 bases. Per the germline V gene, CDR1 is SQVTM and CDR2 is ANQGSEA.

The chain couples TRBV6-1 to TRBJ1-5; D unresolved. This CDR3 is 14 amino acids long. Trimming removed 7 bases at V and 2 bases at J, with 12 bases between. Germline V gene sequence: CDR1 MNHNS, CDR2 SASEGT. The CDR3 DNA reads TGTGCCAGCATAGGGTTTTCCGGCAATCAGCCCCAGCATTTT. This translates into CASIGFSGNQPQHF.

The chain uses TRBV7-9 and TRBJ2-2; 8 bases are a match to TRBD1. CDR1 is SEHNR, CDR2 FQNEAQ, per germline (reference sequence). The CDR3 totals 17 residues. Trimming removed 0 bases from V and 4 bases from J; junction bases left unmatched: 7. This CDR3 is CASSLAPGGDVTGELFF. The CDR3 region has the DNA TGTGCCAGCAGCTTAGCCCCAGGGGGCGATGTCACCGGGGAGCTGTTTTTT.

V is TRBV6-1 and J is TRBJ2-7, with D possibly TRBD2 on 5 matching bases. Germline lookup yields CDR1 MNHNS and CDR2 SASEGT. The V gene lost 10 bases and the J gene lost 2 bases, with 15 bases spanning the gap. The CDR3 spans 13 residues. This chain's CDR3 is CAIHEGRTYEQYF. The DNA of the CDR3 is TGTGCCATACACGAGGGCCGAACCTACGAGCAGTACTTC.

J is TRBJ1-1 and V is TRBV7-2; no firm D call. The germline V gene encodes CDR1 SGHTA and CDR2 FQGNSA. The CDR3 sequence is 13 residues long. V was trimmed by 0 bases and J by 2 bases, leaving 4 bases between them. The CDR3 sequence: CASSLAPNTEAFF. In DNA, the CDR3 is TGTGCCAGCAGCTTAGCGCCAAACACTGAAGCTTTCTTT.

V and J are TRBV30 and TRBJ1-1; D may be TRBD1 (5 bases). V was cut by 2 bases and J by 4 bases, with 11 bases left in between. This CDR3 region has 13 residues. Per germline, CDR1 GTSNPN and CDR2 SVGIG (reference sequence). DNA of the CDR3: TGTGCCTGGAGTCCAGGGTTGGGCACTGAAGCTTTCTTT. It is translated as CAWSPGLGTEAFF.

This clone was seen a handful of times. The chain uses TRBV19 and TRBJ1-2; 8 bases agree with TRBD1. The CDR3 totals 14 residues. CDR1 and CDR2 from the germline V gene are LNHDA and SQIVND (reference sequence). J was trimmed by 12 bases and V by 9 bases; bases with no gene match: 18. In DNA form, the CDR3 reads TGTGCCAGCTCCTCGGACAGGGACAAGGCCCGAGACACCTTC. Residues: CASSSDRDKARDTF. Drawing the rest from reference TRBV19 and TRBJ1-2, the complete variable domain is DGGITQSPKYLFRKEGQNVTLSCEQNLNHDAMYWYRQDPGQGLRLIYYSQIVNDFQKGDIAEGYSVSREKKESFPLTVTSAQKNPTAFYLCASSSDRDKARDTFGSGTRLTVV.

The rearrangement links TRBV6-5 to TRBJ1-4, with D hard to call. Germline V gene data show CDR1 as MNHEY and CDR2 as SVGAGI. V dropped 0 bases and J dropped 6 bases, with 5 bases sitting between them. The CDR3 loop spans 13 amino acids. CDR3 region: CASSYSNYEKLFF. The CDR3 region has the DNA TGTGCCAGCAGTTACTCGAATTATGAAAAACTGTTTTTT.

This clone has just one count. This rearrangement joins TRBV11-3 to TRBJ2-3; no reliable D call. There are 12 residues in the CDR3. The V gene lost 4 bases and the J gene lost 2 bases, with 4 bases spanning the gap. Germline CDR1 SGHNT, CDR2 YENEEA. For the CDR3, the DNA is TGTGCCAGCAGCTCCAACACAGATACGCAGTATTTT. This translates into CASSSNTDTQYF.

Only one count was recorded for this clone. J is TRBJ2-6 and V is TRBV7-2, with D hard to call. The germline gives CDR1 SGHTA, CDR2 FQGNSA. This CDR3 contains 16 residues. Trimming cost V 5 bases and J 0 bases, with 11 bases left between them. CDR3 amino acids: CASSPAGASGANVLTF. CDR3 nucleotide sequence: TGTGCCAGCAGCCCTGCTGGCGCCTCTGGGGCCAACGTCCTGACTTTC.

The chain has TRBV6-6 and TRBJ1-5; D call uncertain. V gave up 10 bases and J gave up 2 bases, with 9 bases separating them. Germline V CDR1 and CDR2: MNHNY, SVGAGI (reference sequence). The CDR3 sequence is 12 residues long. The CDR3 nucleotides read TGTGCCACCTCAGGTGGCAATCAGCCCCAGCATTTT. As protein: CATSGGNQPQHF.

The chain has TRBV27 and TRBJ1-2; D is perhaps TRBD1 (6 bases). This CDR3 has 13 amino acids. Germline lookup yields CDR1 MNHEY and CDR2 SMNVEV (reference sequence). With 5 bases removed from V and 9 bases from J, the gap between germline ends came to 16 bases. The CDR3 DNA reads TGTGCCAGCAGTCCACAGGGAAGAAAGAGCTACACCTTC. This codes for CASSPQGRKSYTF.

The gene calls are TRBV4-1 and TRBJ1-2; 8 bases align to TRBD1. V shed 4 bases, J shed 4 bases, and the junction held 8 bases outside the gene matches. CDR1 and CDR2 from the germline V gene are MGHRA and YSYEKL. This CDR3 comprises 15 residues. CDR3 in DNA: TGCGCCAGCAGCCCTGACAGGGGACCTACCTATGGCTACACCTTC. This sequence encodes CASSPDRGPTYGYTF.